This T cell receptor beta chain was recorded in a study of T cells in localized non-small cell lung cancer. TCRdb keeps only in-frame clones here, not all; method: immunoSEQ multiplex PCR. The repertoire holds about 48,000 clones, with approximately 75% as singletons. Broader study findings: As only one tumor region underwent sequencing, heterogeneity remains possible. Overall survival was longer when the density of T cells in the blood was higher.

To note about this clone: As yet, its antigen is unknown.

The material was peripheral blood, obtained before any cancer treatment. The sequence derives from a man aged 35-69 years with stage I squamous cell lung carcinoma.

The CDR3 here is CAAAPLGNYEQYF. The CDR3 DNA reads TGTGCCGCGGCCCCCCTCGGAAACTACGAGCAGTACTTC. The chain uses TRBV6-6 and TRBJ2-7, with D hard to call. Germline-derived CDR1 and CDR2 are MNHNY and SVGAGI (reference sequence). There are 13 residues in the CDR3. Deletions cut 11 bases from V and 3 bases from J, with 17 bases between.